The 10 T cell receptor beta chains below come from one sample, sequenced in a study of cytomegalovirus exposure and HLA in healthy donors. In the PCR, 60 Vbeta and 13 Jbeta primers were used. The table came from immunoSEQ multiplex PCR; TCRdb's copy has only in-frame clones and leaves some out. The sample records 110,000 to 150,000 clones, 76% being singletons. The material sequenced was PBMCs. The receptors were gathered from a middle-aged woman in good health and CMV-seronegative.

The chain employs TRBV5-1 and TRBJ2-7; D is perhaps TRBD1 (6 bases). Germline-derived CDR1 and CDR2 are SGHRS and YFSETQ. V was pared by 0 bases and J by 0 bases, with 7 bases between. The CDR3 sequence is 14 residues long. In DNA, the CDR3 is TGCGCCAGCAGCTTGGGGGACATCTCCTACGAGCAGTACTTC. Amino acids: CASSLGDISYEQYF.

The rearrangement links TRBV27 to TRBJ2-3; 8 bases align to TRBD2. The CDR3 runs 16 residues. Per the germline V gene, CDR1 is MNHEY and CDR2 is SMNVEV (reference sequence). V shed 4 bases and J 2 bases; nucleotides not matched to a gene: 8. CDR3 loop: CASSSPTSVITDTQYF. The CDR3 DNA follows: TGTGCCAGCAGTTCCCCGACTAGCGTTATCACAGATACGCAGTATTTT.

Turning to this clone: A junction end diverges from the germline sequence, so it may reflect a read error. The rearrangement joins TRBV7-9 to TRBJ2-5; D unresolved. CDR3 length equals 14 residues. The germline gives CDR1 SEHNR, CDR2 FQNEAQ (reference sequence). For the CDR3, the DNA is TGTTCCAGCAGCTTAGTGAGTGGTGGAGAGACCCAGTACTTC. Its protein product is CSSSLVSGGETQYF.

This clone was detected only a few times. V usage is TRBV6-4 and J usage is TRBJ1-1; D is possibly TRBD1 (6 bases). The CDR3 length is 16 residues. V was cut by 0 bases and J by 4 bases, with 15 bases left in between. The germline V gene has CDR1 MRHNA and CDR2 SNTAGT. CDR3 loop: CASSDSSRAGATEAFF. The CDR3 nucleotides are TGTGCCAGCAGTGACTCGAGCCGGGCAGGGGCCACTGAAGCTTTCTTT.

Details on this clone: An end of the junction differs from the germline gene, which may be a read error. The CDR3 region has the DNA TGTTCCAGCAGCAGAGACACAGCCTATGGCTACACCTTC. Residues: CSSSRDTAYGYTF. The V call is TRBV7-9, the J call TRBJ1-2; no definite D call. Germline V gene data show CDR1 as SEHNR and CDR2 as FQNEAQ (reference sequence). This CDR3 has 13 amino acids.

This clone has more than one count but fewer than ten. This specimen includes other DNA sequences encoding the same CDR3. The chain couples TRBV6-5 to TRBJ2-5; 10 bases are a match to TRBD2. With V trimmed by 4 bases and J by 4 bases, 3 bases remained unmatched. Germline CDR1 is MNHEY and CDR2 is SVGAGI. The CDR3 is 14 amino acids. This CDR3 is CASSSRTSGETQYF. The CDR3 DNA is TGTGCCAGCAGTTCTAGGACTAGCGGAGAGACCCAGTACTTC.

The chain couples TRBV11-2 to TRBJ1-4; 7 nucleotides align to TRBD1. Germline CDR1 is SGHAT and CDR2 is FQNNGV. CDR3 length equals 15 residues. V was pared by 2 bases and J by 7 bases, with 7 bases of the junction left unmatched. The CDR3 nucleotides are TGTGCCAGCAGCTTATTCCCCCGGACAGGTGAAAAACTGTTTTTT. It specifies CASSLFPRTGEKLFF.

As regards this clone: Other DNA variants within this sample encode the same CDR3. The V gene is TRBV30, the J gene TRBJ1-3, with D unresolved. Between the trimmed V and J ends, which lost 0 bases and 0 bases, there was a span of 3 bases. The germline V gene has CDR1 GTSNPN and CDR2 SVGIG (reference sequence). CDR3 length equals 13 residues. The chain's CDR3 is CAWSVSSGNTIYF. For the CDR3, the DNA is TGTGCCTGGAGTGTTAGCTCTGGAAACACCATATATTTT.

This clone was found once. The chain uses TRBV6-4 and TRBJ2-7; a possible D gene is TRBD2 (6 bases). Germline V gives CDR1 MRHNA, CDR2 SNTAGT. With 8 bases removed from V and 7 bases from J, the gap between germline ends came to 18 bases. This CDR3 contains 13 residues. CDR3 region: CASEVGWGEEQYF. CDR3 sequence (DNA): TGTGCCAGCGAGGTCGGGTGGGGGGAGGAGCAGTACTTC.

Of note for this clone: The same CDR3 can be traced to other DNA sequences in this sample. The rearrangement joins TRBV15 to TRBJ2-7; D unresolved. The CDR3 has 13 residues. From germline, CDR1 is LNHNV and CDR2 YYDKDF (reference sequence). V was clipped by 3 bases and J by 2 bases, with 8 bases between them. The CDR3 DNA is TGTGCCACCAGCAGCGGCGACACCTACGAGCAGTACTTC. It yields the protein CATSSGDTYEQYF.